These 20 T cell receptor beta chains came from one sample sequenced in a study of T cell responses to AZD1222 COVID-19 vaccine. Sequencing used immunoSEQ multiplex PCR; TCRdb keeps in-frame clones, though not all of them. The table shows about 160,000 clones, with 91% occurring only once. This specimen was peripheral blood, taken 28 days after the second AZD1222 dose. All receptors derive from an adult who received the AZD1222 COVID-19 vaccine.

The DNA for the CDR3 is TGCGCCAGCAGCTGGGGACAGGGAGGGTACGAGCAGTACTTC. Translating gives CASSWGQGGYEQYF. V gene TRBV5-1 combines with J gene TRBJ2-7, with TRBD1 matching over 9 bases. The CDR3 is 14 residues long. Germline assignment: CDR1 SGHRS and CDR2 YFSETQ. After removal of 3 bases from V and 4 bases from J, the junction contained 5 bases not matched to a gene.

The V gene is TRBV4-2, the J gene TRBJ2-3, with 7 nucleotides matching TRBD2. V lost 1 base and J lost 0; bases outside the gene matches: 4. Germline CDR1 is LGHNA and CDR2 is YNFKEQ. This CDR3 has 16 residues. The CDR3 bases are TGTGCCAGCAGCCAAGGGGGGGGGACTAGCACAGATACGCAGTATTTT. This sequence encodes CASSQGGGTSTDTQYF.

This chain links TRBV18 with TRBJ2-2; possibly TRBD1 for D (5 bases). The CDR3 runs 15 residues. Trimming shortened V by 1 base and J by 2 bases, and 8 bases separated the two germline ends. From germline, CDR1 is KGHSH and CDR2 LQKENI. DNA of the CDR3: TGTGCCAGCTCACCACGAACAGGCAACACCGGGGAGCTGTTTTTT. It translates to CASSPRTGNTGELFF.

The gene calls are TRBV30 and TRBJ1-3; D may be TRBD1 (5 bases). Germline V gene lookup returns CDR1 GTSNPN and CDR2 SVGIG (reference sequence). The CDR3 totals 17 residues. Between the trimmed V and J ends, which lost 3 bases and 0 bases, there was a span of 18 bases. Here the CDR3 DNA reads TGTGCCTGGAGACCCCTGAGATGGGGCAACTCTGGAAACACCATATATTTT. It codes for CAWRPLRWGNSGNTIYF.

This clone has a handful of counts. V and J are TRBV4-1 and TRBJ1-1; 10 bases agree with TRBD1. V shed 3 bases, J shed 1 base, and the junction held 2 bases outside the gene matches. The CDR3 contains 15 residues. Germline-derived CDR1 and CDR2 are MGHRA and YSYEKL. CDR3 in amino acids: CASSHRDRGNTEAFF. In DNA form, the CDR3 reads TGCGCCAGCAGCCATCGGGACAGGGGGAACACTGAAGCTTTCTTT.

This sequence joins TRBV28 and TRBJ1-2; D is unclear. The CDR3 extends over 14 amino acids. The germline gives CDR1 MDHEN, CDR2 SYDVKM. Trimming cost V 1 base and J 4 bases, with 10 bases left between them. The CDR3 region is CASSLSLGFYGYTF. Written as DNA, the CDR3 is TGTGCCAGCAGTTTATCTCTTGGGTTCTATGGCTACACCTTC.

This chain connects TRBV5-6 to TRBJ1-2; D not certain. The CDR3 is 14 residues long. Trimming stripped 2 bases from V and 4 bases from J, with 12 bases between. Germline CDR1 reads SGHDT; CDR2 reads YYEEEE. DNA for the CDR3: TGTGCCAGCAGCTTTGAACGGCAGCCCTATGGCTACACCTTC. It translates to CASSFERQPYGYTF.

This chain uses TRBV5-3 with TRBJ2-1, with 8 bases identical to TRBD1. TRBV5-3 is reported as an ORF; its role is uncertain. V lost 3 bases, J lost 7 bases, and 27 bases stayed unmatched. This CDR3 is built from 21 residues. The CDR3 DNA sequence: TGTGCCAGAAGCTATGGAACGATCCAGGGGGCCCTCGATGAGGATCGAAATGAGCAGTTCTTC. It encodes CARSYGTIQGALDEDRNEQFF.

This clone was recorded only once. The chain joins TRBV5-1 to TRBJ1-5; tentative D call: TRBD1 (6 bases). This CDR3 is 17 amino acids long. Per the germline V gene, CDR1 is SGHRS and CDR2 is YFSETQ. Trimming shortened V by 3 bases and J by 2 bases, and 18 bases separated the two germline ends. The CDR3 nucleotides are TGCGCCAGCAGCTCTGGCGGGGGCCTCTCGCGCAATCAGCCCCAGCATTTT. This codes for CASSSGGGLSRNQPQHF. The full variable domain, in which reference TRBV5-1 and TRBJ1-5 provide the parts outside the CDR3, is KAGVTQTPRYLIKTRGQQVTLSCSPISGHRSVSWYQQTPGQGLQFLFEYFSETQRNKGNFPGRFSGRQFSNSRSEMNVSTLELGDSALYLCASSSGGGLSRNQPQHFGDGTRLSIL.

This chain links TRBV19 with TRBJ1-2; 8 nucleotides agree with TRBD1. The germline CDR1 and CDR2 sequences are LNHDA and SQIVND (reference sequence). This CDR3 spans 15 amino acids. J lost 8 bases, V lost 5 bases, and 13 bases had no gene match. The CDR3 here is CASSARTGPALGYTF. Written as DNA, the CDR3 is TGTGCCAGTAGTGCCCGGACAGGGCCCGCCCTGGGCTACACCTTC.

V usage is TRBV6-5 and J usage is TRBJ2-1, with D perhaps being TRBD1 or TRBD2 (6 bases each). Germline V gene data show CDR1 as MNHEY and CDR2 as SVGAGI. With 6 bases removed from V and 6 bases from J, the gap between germline ends came to 12 bases. The CDR3 extends over 13 amino acids. CDR3 DNA: TGTGCCAGCAGCCTCTGGGGGGCCAATGAGCAGTTCTTC. Its protein product is CASSLWGANEQFF.

The genes are TRBV5-1 and TRBJ2-2; TRBD2 matches at 8 bases. CDR3 length: 14 residues. Looked up from germline, CDR1 is SGHRS and CDR2 is YFSETQ. Unmatched junction bases numbered 9, after V lost 6 bases and J lost 8 bases. The CDR3 DNA follows: TGCGCCAGCACCGGGACTAGTAGGACTGGGGAGCTGTTTTTT. Translated: CASTGTSRTGELFF.

V gene TRBV5-1 combines with J gene TRBJ1-1; 9 bases are a match to TRBD1. Trimming at V came to 2 bases and at J to 7 bases, leaving 6 bases not matched to a gene. The CDR3 spans 14 residues. Germline assignment: CDR1 SGHRS and CDR2 YFSETQ. The CDR3 nucleotides read TGCGCCAGCAGCTTCCACAGGGGGCAGGTTGAAGCTTTCTTT. Amino acid sequence: CASSFHRGQVEAFF.

V and J are TRBV30 and TRBJ2-5, with 12 bases aligning to TRBD2. The CDR3 has 15 residues. The V gene's germline CDR1 is GTSNPN and CDR2 SVGIG (reference sequence). V lost 0 bases, J lost 4 bases, and 3 bases stayed unmatched. CDR3 nucleotides: TGTGCCTGGAGTGTACTAGCGGGGGGAGGAGAGACCCAGTACTTC. Translating it yields CAWSVLAGGGETQYF.

V and J are TRBV6-2 or TRBV6-3 and TRBJ2-5; 7 nucleotides match TRBD2. CDR1 and CDR2 from the germline V gene are MNHEY and SVGEGT. The trim removed 2 bases at V and 9 bases at J, leaving 12 bases unmatched. The CDR3 runs 15 residues. CDR3 loop: CASSYPGARREAQYF. The CDR3 DNA reads as TGTGCCAGCAGTTACCCGGGAGCCCGACGGGAGGCCCAGTACTTC.

The genes are TRBV19 and TRBJ2-1; D possibly corresponds to TRBD2 (5 bases). This CDR3 spans 15 amino acids. The V and J ends lost 1 base and 0 bases respectively, with 7 bases between them. CDR1 is LNHDA, CDR2 SQIVND, per germline (reference sequence). CDR3 protein: CASSIGENSYNEQFF. The CDR3 DNA sequence: TGTGCCAGTAGTATAGGGGAGAACTCCTACAATGAGCAGTTCTTC.

The V gene is TRBV2, the J gene TRBJ1-5, with TRBD1 matching 8 bases. Germline-derived CDR1 and CDR2 are SNHLY and FYNNEI. The CDR3 has 15 amino acids. With V trimmed by 1 base and J by 9 bases, 8 bases remained unmatched. The CDR3 spells CASSEGPGGARPQHF. In DNA form, the CDR3 reads TGTGCCAGCAGTGAAGGGCCAGGGGGCGCGCGGCCCCAGCATTTT.

The rearrangement links TRBV11-2 to TRBJ2-5; 12 bases fit TRBD2. The CDR3 length is 15 residues. Trimming took 5 bases from V and 4 from J; bases not matched to a gene: 5. The germline V gene has CDR1 SGHAT and CDR2 FQNNGV. The CDR3, as DNA: TGTGCCAGCAGCCCGCGGACTAGCGGGATAGAGACCCAGTACTTC. This codes for CASSPRTSGIETQYF.

J is TRBJ1-1 and V is TRBV6-5; D gene ambiguous. With 2 bases removed from V and 1 base from J, the gap between germline ends came to 8 bases. Germline lookup yields CDR1 MNHEY and CDR2 SVGAGI. This CDR3 spans 14 amino acids. The CDR3 nucleotides are TGTGCCAGCAGTTACCGAACACCGAACACTGAAGCTTTCTTT. Translation gives CASSYRTPNTEAFF.

The chain links TRBV9 to TRBJ2-3, with 8 bases lining up with TRBD2. The CDR3 has 15 residues. Trimming at V came to 0 bases and at J to 6 bases, leaving 6 bases not matched to a gene. Germline V gene lookup returns CDR1 SGDLS and CDR2 YYNGEE. CDR3 residues: CASSVGGLVIDTQYF. The CDR3 region has the DNA TGTGCCAGCAGCGTAGGGGGACTAGTTATTGATACGCAGTATTTT.